This T cell receptor beta chain is drawn from a study of CD8+CD57+ T cells in acquired aplastic anemia. Study details: Sorted CD4+ and CD8+ cells yielded about 2.9 ug of DNA on average.

TCR beta VDJ and CDR3 profiles were obtained from a genomic DNA template. TCRdb ran MiXCR on the reads and lists one entry per CDR3 protein. Of 95,000 to 150,000 distinct CDR3 sequences detected, roughly 55% appear once; the ten largest clones hold under 35%. The CDR3 runs to 11 residues. Trimming took off 8 bases at V and 5 bases at J, with 9 bases between the two ends. Germline V gene data show CDR1 as SEHNR and CDR2 as FQNEAQ (reference sequence). Patients picked for sequencing had shown CD8+CD57+ cell expansion detected by flow cytometry. All patients were therapy-naive when blood was sampled. This clonotype showed up just once.

The chain has TRBV7-9 and TRBJ1-1, with D unclear. This receptor was taken from a human donor with aplastic anemia. The sample taken for sequencing was sorted CD4+, CD8+, or CD8+CD57+ T cells (not recorded which) from PBMCs. The CDR3 nucleotides read TGTGCCAGCGGACGGGAGACTGAAGCTTTCTTT. Residues: CASGRETEAFF.